This T cell receptor beta chain comes out of a study of beta chain features in type 1 diabetes (dated 2018 in TCRdb). Notes on the research overall: Mean age, gender distribution, total cell number and subset yield were not different between patients and healthy donors. A total of roughly 100,000,000 sorted cells were examined across all samples, and the number of cells per subset was strongly correlated with RNA yield. In the study, TCRB repertoires of sorted circulating CD4+ T cell subsets from recently diagnosed type 1 diabetes patients were compared with those of matched healthy donors. Naive and central memory subsets were obtained from all 30 or so donors, but regulatory and stem cell-like memory subsets were isolated from only 8 patients and roughly 8 healthy donors. What the research found in general, with its limitations: PCR might favor shorter templates, but patient and control samples were amplified and corrected together, so any skew would affect both groups equally. HLA sub-analyses involved small numbers of individuals, so any influence of HLA type on TCRB rearrangement remained unresolved. In all four CD4+ subsets, TCRB CDR3 length was moderately but significantly shorter in type 1 diabetes patients. Patients with type 1 diabetes made fewer insertions and deleted more nucleotides at VDJ recombination sites, implying thymic rearrangement abnormalities. Sequencing cDNA rather than genomic DNA could over-represent highly expressing activated cells, although activation and CD3 levels did not differ between groups. Naive, central memory and regulatory TCRB repertoires appeared to be more similar among patients than among healthy donors.

A single peripheral blood draw of 90 to 150 mL on average was collected from each donor into heparinised tubes. Naive, central memory, regulatory and stem cell-like memory CD4+ T cells were sorted on a BD FACSAria II using a panel including CD45RO, CCR7, CD25, CD127, CD95 and CD27. Every sorted population had a purity above 98%. PBMCs were separated immediately by Lymphoprep density gradient centrifugation and were stained directly, without being cultured. To minimize batch effects, samples were stained and sorted in pairs, one healthy donor with one patient per experiment. All of the isolated RNA was reverse transcribed with the High Capacity cDNA Reverse Transcription Kit, so expressed TCRB transcripts were sequenced. Naive, central memory and regulatory T cell samples underwent deep immunoSEQ sequencing, averaging roughly 3.3 million total reads per sample. After sorted cells were lysed in RLT buffer, RNA was extracted with DNase-treated RNeasy Micro or Mini kits, with the choice depending on cell number. To prevent cross-contamination, each cell subset was processed individually, whereas patient and healthy donor samples were processed jointly. The immunoSEQ multiplex PCR was used to amplify TCRB sequences from cDNA, yielding 87-bp fragments that span the CDR3 region. Sequencing of the amplicons was done on the Illumina HiSeq platform. The published analysis was carried out like this. Synthetic template baselines were used to correct PCR bias computationally, reads within Hamming distance 2 were collapsed, and singletons that could not be merged were discarded. Reads were aligned against IMGT so that V, D and J genes, CDR3 length and insertions or deletions at six rearrangement sites could be assigned. Within each subset, clonotype counts were normalized to the number of sorted cells before true diversity and Gini coefficients were calculated with the tcR R package. The overlap coefficient, calculated on TCRB nucleotide sequences, was used to measure repertoire sharing. Out-of-frame TCRB sequences from naive cells were analyzed to stand in for the pre-selection repertoire. TCRdb stores this immuneACCESS table with in-frame sequences only. Part of the clones is absent; in the studies checked, under half of the shortfall reflects unresolved V genes, and no reason is known for the rest. The D gene and trimming were derived from the DNA, and the V and J assignments and clone size from that table. This sample gives 250,000 to 300,000 clones in total; about 23% of them show up just once. The ten biggest clones cover 0.012% of the sample.

As for this clone: Its cognate antigen has yet to be identified. The record has no base qualities; no much larger clone is one base away.

The CDR3, cysteine through phenylalanine, is 13 amino acids long. Solely the CDR3 DNA is kept, with 39 bases framed from the first base. V drops 7 bases and J drops 4 bases, leaving 12 bases in between. As encoded in the germline V gene, CDR1 is SNHLY while CDR2 is FYNNEI. This receptor was obtained from a woman aged 30 to 39 with type 1 diabetes. Recombination linked TRBV2 to TRBJ2-3; matching of 6 bases hints at TRBD1 as the D gene. What was sequenced was naive CD4+ T cells from blood. In light of the paper, this sample's cell subset or site label describes: true naive CD4+ T cells. The nucleotides read TGTGCCAGCACGAGATGGGGGCCAGATACGCAGTATTTT. It translates to CASTRWGPDTQYF.